A single sample gave rise to the 12 T cell receptor beta chains below, sequenced in a study of blood T cell repertoires in COVID-19. Libraries were prepared by immunoSEQ multiplex PCR; TCRdb keeps only in-frame clonotypes and omits some of them. The profile shows tens of thousands of clones, around 88% of them singletons. Sequenced sample: peripheral blood. Source of these receptors: a human donor in a cohort sampled during active COVID-19.

The chain uses TRBV11-2 and TRBJ2-6; no clear D gene. CDR3 length: 15 residues. Germline CDR1 is SGHAT and CDR2 is FQNNGV. V gave up 2 bases and J gave up 2 bases, with 7 bases separating them. The CDR3 loop reads CASSLTSPGANVLTF. As DNA, the CDR3 is TGTGCCAGCAGCTTAACTTCTCCTGGGGCCAACGTCCTGACTTTC.

The rearrangement joins TRBV18 to TRBJ1-1; TRBD1 agrees at 8 bases. The ends lost 6 bases at V and 8 bases at J; junction bases unmatched: 5. This CDR3 is built from 12 residues. The germline V gene has CDR1 KGHSH and CDR2 LQKENI. The CDR3 reads CASSVQGAEAFF. The CDR3 nucleotides read TGTGCCAGCTCCGTCCAGGGGGCAGAAGCTTTCTTT.

The genes are TRBV30 and TRBJ2-5; maybe TRBD1 (6 bases). The CDR3 has 12 amino acids. The germline CDR1 and CDR2 sequences are GTSNPN and SVGIG (reference sequence). The V end was cut by 2 bases, the J end by 3 bases, with 7 bases between. CDR3 sequence: CAWSRTEETQYF. The CDR3 region has the DNA TGTGCCTGGAGTAGGACAGAAGAGACCCAGTACTTC.

The gene calls are TRBV6-1 and TRBJ2-4; 10 nucleotides match TRBD1. With V trimmed by 3 bases and J by 9 bases, 11 bases remained unmatched. CDR1 and CDR2 from the germline V gene are MNHNS and SASEGT. The CDR3 runs to 16 residues. The CDR3 here is CASSETGGIRSSIQYF. CDR3 DNA: TGTGCCAGCAGTGAGACAGGGGGCATAAGGAGTAGCATTCAGTACTTC.

The genes are TRBV5-4 and TRBJ2-3; D is possibly TRBD1 (7 bases). The CDR3 extends over 14 amino acids. V was clipped by 4 bases and J by 0 bases, with 9 bases between them. Germline CDR1 SGHNT, CDR2 YYREEE (reference sequence). Here the CDR3 DNA reads TGTGCCAGCAGCGCGGGACAGAGCACAGATACGCAGTATTTT. This sequence encodes CASSAGQSTDTQYF. Together with reference TRBV5-4 and TRBJ2-3, the CDR3 gives the full variable domain: ETGVTQSPTHLIKTRGQQVTLRCSSQSGHNTVSWYQQALGQGPQFIFQYYREEENGRGNFPPRFSGLQFPNYSSELNVNALELDDSALYLCASSAGQSTDTQYFGPGTRLTVL.

V and J are TRBV12-5 and TRBJ1-3; D unresolved. Germline V gene data show CDR1 as LGHNT and CDR2 as FRNRAP. The CDR3 is 16 residues long. Trimming pared 3 bases from V and 0 bases from J, leaving 12 bases between. CDR3 loop: CASGFPGGSSGNTIYF. The CDR3 DNA reads as TGTGCTAGTGGTTTCCCAGGAGGCTCCTCTGGAAACACCATATATTTT.

The rearrangement joins TRBV7-2 to TRBJ2-3; tentative D call: TRBD2 (7 bases). The ends were cut back, 3 bases at V and 7 bases at J, with 14 bases in the middle. The germline V gene has CDR1 SGHTA and CDR2 FQGNSA. This CDR3 is 14 amino acids long. The CDR3 nucleotides are TGTGCCAGCAGCTTTGCGGGGGCGGCAAATACGCAGTATTTT. Translating it yields CASSFAGAANTQYF.

Only a few counts were recorded for this clone. This chain connects TRBV2 to TRBJ2-7; D may be TRBD2 (6 bases). This CDR3 comprises 16 residues. Between the trimmed V and J ends, which lost 7 bases and 7 bases, there was a span of 26 bases. CDR1 is SNHLY and CDR2 is FYNNEI in the germline V gene. CDR3 loop: CASIINPGTPRREQYF. Written as DNA, the CDR3 is TGTGCCAGCATAATCAACCCCGGGACTCCCCGGAGAGAGCAGTACTTC.

The chain carries TRBV21-1 and TRBJ1-6; TRBD1, the table's D call, was not compared with the DNA. TRBV21-1 counts as a pseudogene. The CDR3 is made up of 18 amino acids. CDR3 bases: TGTGCCAGCAGCAAATCTTGGCAGGCGAGCTCCTATAATTCACCCCTCCACTTT. Its protein product is CASSKSWQASSYNSPLHF.

This clone came up a few times. The rearrangement uses TRBV2 and TRBJ1-5; 7 nucleotides agree with TRBD1. This CDR3 is 14 amino acids long. Germline V gives CDR1 SNHLY, CDR2 FYNNEI. The V and J ends lost 6 bases and 9 bases, in that order; junction bases with no gene match: 11. CDR3 sequence reads: CASSWGQPRSPQHF. The CDR3 DNA reads TGTGCCAGCAGCTGGGGACAGCCCCGATCGCCCCAGCATTTT.

A single count supports this clone. V and J are TRBV18 and TRBJ2-3; TRBD1 might be the D (5 bases). V was cut by 2 bases and J by 9 bases, with 18 bases left in between. From germline, CDR1 is KGHSH and CDR2 LQKENI. The CDR3 is 15 amino acids. CDR3 bases: TGTGCCAGCTCACCATCTTTGGTAGGGGTAGCCACGCAGTATTTT. Its protein product is CASSPSLVGVATQYF.

The V and J genes are TRBV30 and TRBJ2-1, with 9 bases that match TRBD2. The V gene's germline CDR1 is GTSNPN and CDR2 SVGIG (reference sequence). This CDR3 is built from 15 residues. J lost 6 bases, V lost 7 bases, and 13 bases had no gene match. The CDR3 DNA follows: TGTGCCTTTCGCCTCGCGGGGGGGCAAGGCAATGAGCAGTTCTTC. Translating gives CAFRLAGGQGNEQFF.